This T cell receptor (beta chain) was sequenced for a study of blood T cell repertoires in COVID-19. The overall study: Acute-phase and convalescent COVID-19 samples originated in the United States, Italy and Spain.

This CDR3 comprises 16 residues. V was clipped by 1 base and J by 3 bases; unmatched bases: 8. Germline-derived CDR1 and CDR2 are LGHNA and YSLEER. Per the study methods: Counts of nucleated cells, estimated from reference gene primer amplification, were obtained. Some clones are missing from TCRdb's copy, which holds only in-frame ones; the method was immunoSEQ multiplex PCR. From that table come the V and J calls and clone size; the DNA was used to work out D and trimming. The table lists about 250,000 clones, about 90% of them singletons. J is TRBJ1-2 and V is TRBV4-3; 7 bases are shared with TRBD1. The sample taken for sequencing was peripheral blood. The clonotype comes from a man aged 18 to 35 with active or convalescent COVID-19. The CDR3 protein is CASSQGPRGTDYGYTF. The CDR3 region has the DNA TGCGCCAGCAGCCAAGGTCCCAGGGGGACGGACTATGGCTACACCTTC.